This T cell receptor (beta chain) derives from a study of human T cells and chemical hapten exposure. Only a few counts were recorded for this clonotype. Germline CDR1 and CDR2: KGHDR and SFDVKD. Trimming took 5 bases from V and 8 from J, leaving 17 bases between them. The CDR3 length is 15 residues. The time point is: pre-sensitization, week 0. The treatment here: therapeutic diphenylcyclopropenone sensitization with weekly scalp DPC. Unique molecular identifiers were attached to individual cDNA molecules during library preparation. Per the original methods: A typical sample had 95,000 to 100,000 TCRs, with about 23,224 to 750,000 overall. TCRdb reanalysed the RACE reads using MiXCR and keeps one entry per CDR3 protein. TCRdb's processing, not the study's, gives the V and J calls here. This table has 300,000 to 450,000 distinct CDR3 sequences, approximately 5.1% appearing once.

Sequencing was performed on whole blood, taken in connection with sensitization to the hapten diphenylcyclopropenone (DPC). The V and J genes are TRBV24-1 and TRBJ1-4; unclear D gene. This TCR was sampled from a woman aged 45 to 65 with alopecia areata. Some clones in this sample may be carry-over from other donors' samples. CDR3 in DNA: TGTGCCACCAGTGCCGCTACCGGGAACCGGGAAAAACTGTTTTTT. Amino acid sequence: CATSAATGNREKLFF.